The entry below describes one T cell receptor beta chain. This sample stems from a study of Ad26.COV2.S vaccination and SARS-CoV-2 variants. Some clones are missing from TCRdb's copy, which holds only in-frame ones; the method was immunoSEQ multiplex PCR. The table shows just over 350,000 clones, with under 95% occurring only once. V gave up 4 bases and J gave up 0 bases, with 28 bases separating them. Germline loops: CDR1 GTSNPN, CDR2 SVGIG (reference sequence). The CDR3 runs to 20 residues. The chain combines TRBV30 with TRBJ1-5; D gene unclear. The sequence derives from a human donor who had recovered from COVID-19. This sample comprised peripheral blood, obtained after recovery from COVID-19. The CDR3 DNA reads TGTGCCTGGAAACTGCTCCTACAGCCCCCCACCCTTTATAGCAATCAGCCCCAGCATTTT. It codes for CAWKLLLQPPTLYSNQPQHF.